These 9 T cell receptor beta chains came from one sample sequenced in a study of T cell clonality in common variable immunodeficiency. Study-level points and caveats: Reportedly, TCR beta sequences from common variable immunodeficiency showed fewer deletions and N-nucleotide insertions.

Sequencing used immunoSEQ multiplex PCR; TCRdb keeps in-frame clones, though not all of them. The sample table sets out some 15,000 clones. Their specific antigens are unknown. The sample consisted of peripheral blood mononuclear cells. The source is a human donor with common variable immunodeficiency.

On this clone: The read ends 3 residues early relative to the CDR3; the germline J gene fills the gap. V and J are TRBV18 and TRBJ2-3; unclear D gene. The V end was cut by 2 bases, the J end by 0 bases, with 6 bases between. The CDR3 has 14 residues. Germline CDR1 KGHSH, CDR2 LQKENI. CDR3 loop: CASSPRQSTDTQYF. Partial CDR3 DNA: TGTGCCAGCTCACCAAGGCAGAGCACAGATACG.

Turning to this clone: The read ends 3 residues shy of where the CDR3 ends; the end is completed using the germline J gene. The chain combines TRBV6-1 with TRBJ2-5; D possibly corresponds to TRBD1 (6 bases). CDR3 length: 13 amino acids. The V gene's germline CDR1 is MNHNS and CDR2 SASEGT. Trimming removed 3 bases from V and 6 bases from J, with 11 bases in between. This chain's CDR3 is CASSDRGLKTQYF. The covered CDR3 bases are TGTGCCAGCAGTGACAGGGGTCTAAAGACC.

On this clone: The read terminates 3 residues ahead of where the CDR3 ends, so the germline J gene completes it. The genes are TRBV7-6 and TRBJ2-7; 8 bases map to TRBD1. The V segment lost 1 base and the J segment 2 bases; nucleotides outside the gene matches: 1. This CDR3 has 14 residues. Germline V gives CDR1 SGHVS, CDR2 FNYEAQ. The sequenced CDR3 bases are TGTGCCAGCAGCTTAGGGACAGGGACCTACGAG. Translation gives CASSLGTGTYE. The entire CDR3 protein is CASSLGTGTYEQYF. The whole variable domain, remainder taken from reference TRBV7-6 and TRBJ2-7, is GAGVSQSPRYKVTKRGQDVALRCDPISGHVSLYWYRQALGQGPEFLTYFNYEAQQDKSGLPNDRFSAERPEGSISTLTIQRTEQRDSAMYRCASSLGTGTYEQYFGPGTRLTVT.

Of note for this clone: The sequenced fragment ends 3 residues before the CDR3 boundary, so the rest is inferred from the germline J gene. This chain joins TRBV6-2 or TRBV6-3 and TRBJ1-1; D might be TRBD1 (5 bases). The ends were cut back, 2 bases at V and 0 bases at J, with 7 bases in the middle. The CDR3 sequence is 14 residues long. Germline CDR1 MNHEY, CDR2 SVGEGT. The covered CDR3 bases are TGTGCCAGCAGTTACGGGGCCCTGAACACTGAA. This codes for CASSYGALNTE. The whole CDR3 sequence reads CASSYGALNTEAFF.

For this clone: The sequence runs out 3 residues before the end of the CDR3; the remainder is reconstructed from the germline J gene. V and J are TRBV20-1 and TRBJ2-5, with 12 bases aligning to TRBD2. V shed 1 base, J shed 6 bases, and the junction held 12 bases outside the gene matches. The length of the CDR3 is 17 residues. Looked up from germline, CDR1 is DFQATT and CDR2 is SNEGSKA (reference sequence). The CDR3 sequence is CSARVGLAGGKLQTQYF. The CDR3 DNA, read in part, is TGCAGTGCTAGAGTGGGCCTAGCGGGGGGGAAACTGCAGACC.

This clone registers medium-sized by frequency. The missing CDR3 end, 3 residues past where the read stops, is filled in from the germline J gene. The chain links TRBV6-2 or TRBV6-3 to TRBJ1-2; D uncertain. V shed 2 bases and J shed 5 bases, with 12 bases lying between them. Germline V lookup: CDR1 MNHEY, CDR2 SVGEGT. This CDR3 has 14 amino acids. The DNA read from the CDR3 is TGTGCCAGCAGTTACGGCACCCCGCCATATGGC. It translates to CASSYGTPPYG. The entire CDR3 protein reads CASSYGTPPYGYTF.

On this clone itself: The observed sequence ends 3 residues before the CDR3 terminus, with the missing tail filled in from the germline J gene. V is TRBV6-1 and J is TRBJ2-7, with D maybe TRBD1 (5 bases). The CDR3 is made up of 13 amino acids. Looked up from germline, CDR1 is MNHNS and CDR2 is SASEGT. Trimming stripped 4 bases from V and 3 bases from J, with 10 bases between. The CDR3 spells CASSVLDNYEQYF. Incomplete CDR3 DNA: TGTGCCAGCAGTGTCTTGGACAACTACGAG.

On this clone: The read gets to within 3 residues of the CDR3 end, and the germline J gene fills in the rest. The chain links TRBV18 to TRBJ2-7; weak D call: TRBD2 (7 bases). Germline CDR1 and CDR2: KGHSH and LQKENI. The CDR3 contains 13 residues. Between the trimmed V and J ends, which lost 4 bases and 4 bases, there was a span of 11 bases. The DNA read from the CDR3 is TGTGCCAGCTCACGGGGGGGGCAGTACGAG. Translating it yields CASSRGGQYE. The whole CDR3 sequence is CASSRGGQYEQYF.

The DNA read from the CDR3 is TGTGCCAGCAGTGCCGGGACAGGGTCCCCCTACGAG. This sequence encodes CASSAGTGSPYE. The entire CDR3 protein is CASSAGTGSPYEQYF. The V call is TRBV12-3 or TRBV12-4, the J call TRBJ2-7; 9 positions agree with TRBD1. Read coverage stops 3 residues before the CDR3 terminus; the germline J gene supplies the remainder. Trimming at V came to 5 bases and at J to 2 bases, leaving 7 bases not matched to a gene. The length of the CDR3 is 15 residues.